This T cell receptor beta chain originates from a study of early T cells in non-severe SARS-CoV-2 infection. TCRdb processed the 5' RACE reads anew with MiXCR; each CDR3 protein has one entry. The sample lists fewer than 85,000 distinct CDR3 sequences, roughly 9.4% occurring once. This clonotype was recorded at least ten times. The ends lost 10 bases at V and 5 bases at J; junction bases unmatched: 9. Germline CDR1 and CDR2: ENHRY and SYGVKD. The CDR3 consists of 14 residues. The sample consisted of whole blood. The sequence was obtained from an adult who was a healthcare worker with PCR-confirmed SARS-CoV-2 infection or an uninfected control (not recorded which). The chain recombines TRBV10-3 with TRBJ2-5; the match to TRBD1 covers 11 bases. In DNA, the CDR3 is TGTGCCACCGGAGGGACAGGGGGTAGGGAGACCCAGTACTTC. Its protein product is CATGGTGGRETQYF.